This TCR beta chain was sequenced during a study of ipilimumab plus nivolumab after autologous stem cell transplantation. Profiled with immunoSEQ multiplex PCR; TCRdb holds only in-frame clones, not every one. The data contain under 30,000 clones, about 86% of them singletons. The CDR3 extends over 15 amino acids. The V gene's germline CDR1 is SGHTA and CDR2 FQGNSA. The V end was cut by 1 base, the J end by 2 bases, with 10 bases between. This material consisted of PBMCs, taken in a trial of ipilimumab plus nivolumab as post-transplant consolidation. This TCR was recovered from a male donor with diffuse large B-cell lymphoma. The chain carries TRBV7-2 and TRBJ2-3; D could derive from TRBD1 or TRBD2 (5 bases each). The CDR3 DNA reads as TGTGCCAGCAGCTTAGTTGGGACCGCCACAGATACGCAGTATTTT. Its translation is CASSLVGTATDTQYF.